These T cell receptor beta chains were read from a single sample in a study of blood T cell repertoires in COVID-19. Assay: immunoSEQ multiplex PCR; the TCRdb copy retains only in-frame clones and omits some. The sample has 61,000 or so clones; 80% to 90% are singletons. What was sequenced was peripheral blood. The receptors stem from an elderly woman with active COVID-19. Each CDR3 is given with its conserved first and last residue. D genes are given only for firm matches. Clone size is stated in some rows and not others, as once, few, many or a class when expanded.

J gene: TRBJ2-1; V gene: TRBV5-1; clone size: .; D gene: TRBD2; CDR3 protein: CASSLGLAGGYNEQFF; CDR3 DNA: TGCGCCAGCAGCTTGGGACTAGCGGGGGGATACAATGAGCAGTTCTTC
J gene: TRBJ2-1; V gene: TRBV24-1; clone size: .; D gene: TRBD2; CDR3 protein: CATATQRGMGNEQFF; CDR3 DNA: TGTGCCACCGCGACTCAGCGGGGGATGGGGAATGAGCAGTTCTTC
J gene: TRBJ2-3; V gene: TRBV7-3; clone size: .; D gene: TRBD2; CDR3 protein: CASSLDSGGTDTQYF; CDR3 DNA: TGTGCCAGCAGCTTAGATAGCGGGGGCACAGATACGCAGTATTTT
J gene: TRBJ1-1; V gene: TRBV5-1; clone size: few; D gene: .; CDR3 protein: CASSFGEGVTEAFF; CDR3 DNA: TGCGCCAGCAGCTTCGGGGAGGGGGTCACTGAAGCTTTCTTT
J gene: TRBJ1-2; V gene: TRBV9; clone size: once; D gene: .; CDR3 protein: CASSHGGVDGYTF; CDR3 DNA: TGTGCCAGCAGCCACGGAGGGGTAGATGGCTACACCTTC
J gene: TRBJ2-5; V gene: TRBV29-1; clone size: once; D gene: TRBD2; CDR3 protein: CSAERGHQETQYF; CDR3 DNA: TGCAGCGCCGAGCGGGGACACCAAGAGACCCAGTACTTC
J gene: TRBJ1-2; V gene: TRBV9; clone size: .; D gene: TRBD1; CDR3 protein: CASSFGQAPSYGYTF; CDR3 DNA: TGTGCCAGCAGCTTTGGACAGGCTCCCTCCTATGGCTACACCTTC
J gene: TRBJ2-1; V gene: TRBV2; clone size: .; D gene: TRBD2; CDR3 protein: CASSETGGSYNEQFF; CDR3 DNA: TGTGCCAGCAGTGAAACGGGGGGATCCTACAATGAGCAGTTCTTC
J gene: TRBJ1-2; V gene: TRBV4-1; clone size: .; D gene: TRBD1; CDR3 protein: CASSPGTERYTF; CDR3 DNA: TGCGCCAGCAGTCCCGGGACAGAACGCTACACCTTC
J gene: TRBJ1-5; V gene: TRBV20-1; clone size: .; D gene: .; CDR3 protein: CSASPRLANYGNQPQHF; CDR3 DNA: TGCAGTGCTAGTCCACGACTAGCTAACTATGGCAATCAGCCCCAGCATTTT
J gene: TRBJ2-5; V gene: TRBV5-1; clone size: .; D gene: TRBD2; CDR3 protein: CASSLGLAGAYQETQYF; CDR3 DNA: TGCGCCAGCAGCTTGGGACTAGCGGGGGCGTACCAAGAGACCCAGTACTTC
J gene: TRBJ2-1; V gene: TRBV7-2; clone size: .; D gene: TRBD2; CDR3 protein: CASTFTGGAYNEQFF; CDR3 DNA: TGTGCCAGCACCTTCACGGGGGGGGCCTACAATGAGCAGTTCTTC
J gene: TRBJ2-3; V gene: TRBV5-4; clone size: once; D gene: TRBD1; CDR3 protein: CASSLRQGRTDTQYF; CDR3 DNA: TGTGCCAGCAGCTTACGACAGGGACGGACAGATACGCAGTATTTT
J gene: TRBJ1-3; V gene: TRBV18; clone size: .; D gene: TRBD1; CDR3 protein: CASSGQDIGNTIYF; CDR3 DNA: TGTGCCAGCTCAGGACAGGACATCGGAAACACCATATATTTT
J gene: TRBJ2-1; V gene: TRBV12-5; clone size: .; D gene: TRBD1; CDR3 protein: CASGPPGQGAYSYNEQFF; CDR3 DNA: TGTGCTAGTGGCCCCCCGGGACAGGGGGCGTACTCCTACAATGAGCAGTTCTTC
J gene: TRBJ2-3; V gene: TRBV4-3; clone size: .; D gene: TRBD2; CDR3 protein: CASSQSLAGLTDTQYF; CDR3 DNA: TGCGCCAGCAGCCAGAGCCTAGCGGGGTTAACAGATACGCAGTATTTT
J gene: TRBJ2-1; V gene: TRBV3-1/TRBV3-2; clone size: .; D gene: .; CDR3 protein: CASSQDLSSYNEQFF; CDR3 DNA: TGTGCCAGCAGCCAAGACCTCAGCTCCTACAATGAGCAGTTCTTC
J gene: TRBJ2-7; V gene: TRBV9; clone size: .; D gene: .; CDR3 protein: CASSSGLDDEQYF; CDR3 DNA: TGTGCCAGCAGCTCGGGACTTGACGACGAGCAGTACTTC
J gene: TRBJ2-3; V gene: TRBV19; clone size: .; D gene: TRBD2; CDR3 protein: CASSIELAGGPRTDTQYF; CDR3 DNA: TGTGCCAGCTCGATCGAGCTAGCGGGGGGGCCACGTACAGATACGCAGTATTTT
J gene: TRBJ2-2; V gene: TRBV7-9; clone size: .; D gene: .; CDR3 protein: CASSLFPLYGENTGELFF; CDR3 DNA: TGTGCCAGCAGCTTATTTCCTCTCTACGGGGAAAACACCGGGGAGCTGTTTTTT
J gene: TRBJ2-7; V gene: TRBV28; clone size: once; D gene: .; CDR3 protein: CASSPSPGKNLGEQYF; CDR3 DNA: TGTGCCAGCAGTCCCAGTCCGGGGAAGAATTTGGGCGAGCAGTACTTC
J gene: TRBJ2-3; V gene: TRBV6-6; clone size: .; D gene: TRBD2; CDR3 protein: CASSYSTSGGRDTQYF; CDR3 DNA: TGTGCCAGCAGTTACTCAACTAGCGGGGGGAGAGATACGCAGTATTTT
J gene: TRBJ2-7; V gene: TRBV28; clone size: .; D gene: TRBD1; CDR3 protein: CATQGVSYEQYF; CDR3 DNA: TGTGCCACCCAGGGGGTCTCCTACGAGCAGTACTTC
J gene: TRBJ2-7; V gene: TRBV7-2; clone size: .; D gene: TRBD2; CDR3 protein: CASRLRLAGSYEQYF; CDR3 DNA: TGTGCCAGCAGACTACGACTAGCGGGGAGCTACGAGCAGTACTTC
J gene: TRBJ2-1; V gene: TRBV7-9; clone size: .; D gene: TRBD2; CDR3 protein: CASSGGLAGWDEQFF; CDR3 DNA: TGTGCCAGCAGCGGGGGACTAGCGGGGTGGGATGAGCAGTTCTTC
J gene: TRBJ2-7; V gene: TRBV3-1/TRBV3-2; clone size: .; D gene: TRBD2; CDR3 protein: CASSQDSGSFFYEQYF; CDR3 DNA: TGTGCCAGCAGCCAGGATAGCGGGTCCTTTTTTTACGAGCAGTACTTC
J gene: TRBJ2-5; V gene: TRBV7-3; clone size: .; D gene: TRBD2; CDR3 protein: CASSYLAGQEETQYF; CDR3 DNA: TGTGCCAGCAGCTATCTAGCGGGTCAGGAAGAGACCCAGTACTTC
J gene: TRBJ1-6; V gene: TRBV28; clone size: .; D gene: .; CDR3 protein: CASSPFTGGKNSPLHF; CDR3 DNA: TGTGCCAGCAGCCCGTTTACGGGGGGCAAGAATTCACCCCTCCACTTT
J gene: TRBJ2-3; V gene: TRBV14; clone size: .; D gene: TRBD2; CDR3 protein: CASSQFAGGHDTQYF; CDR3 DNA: TGTGCCAGCAGCCAATTTGCGGGGGGGCACGATACGCAGTATTTT
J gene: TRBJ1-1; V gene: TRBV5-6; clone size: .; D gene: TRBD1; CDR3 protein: CASSFRDSNTEAFF; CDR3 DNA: TGTGCCAGCAGCTTCCGGGACAGCAACACTGAAGCTTTCTTT
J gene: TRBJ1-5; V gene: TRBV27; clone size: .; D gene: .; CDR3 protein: CASSLSAGGNQPQHF; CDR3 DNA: TGTGCCAGCAGTTTATCGGCAGGGGGCAATCAGCCCCAGCATTTT
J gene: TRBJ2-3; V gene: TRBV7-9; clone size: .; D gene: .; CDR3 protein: CASSLKGTGVDTQYF; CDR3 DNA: TGTGCCAGCAGCTTAAAGGGGACTGGAGTAGATACGCAGTATTTT
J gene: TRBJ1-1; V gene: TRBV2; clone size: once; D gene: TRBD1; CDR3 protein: CASSGQGRTEAFF; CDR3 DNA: TGTGCCAGCAGTGGACAGGGGAGGACTGAAGCTTTCTTT
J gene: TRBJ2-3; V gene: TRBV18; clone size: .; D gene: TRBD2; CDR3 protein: CASSLTAGGPNTDTQYF; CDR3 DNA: TGTGCCAGCTCACTAACGGCGGGGGGGCCAAACACAGATACGCAGTATTTT
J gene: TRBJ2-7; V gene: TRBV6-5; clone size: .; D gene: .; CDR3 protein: CASTHPEGHEQYF; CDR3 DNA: TGTGCCAGCACTCACCCCGAGGGCCACGAGCAGTACTTC
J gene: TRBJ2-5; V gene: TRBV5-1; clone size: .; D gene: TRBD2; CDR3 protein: CASSLLAGDPVAGETQYF; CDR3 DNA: TGCGCCAGCAGCTTGTTAGCGGGGGACCCGGTAGCGGGAGAGACCCAGTACTTC
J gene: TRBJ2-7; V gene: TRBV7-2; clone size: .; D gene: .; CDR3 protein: CASSANREMIYEQYF; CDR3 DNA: TGTGCCAGCAGCGCAAACCGGGAGATGATCTACGAGCAGTACTTC
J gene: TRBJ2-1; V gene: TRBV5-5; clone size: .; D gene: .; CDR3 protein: CASKRTGRDEQFF; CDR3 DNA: TGTGCCAGTAAACGGACTGGACGAGATGAGCAGTTCTTC
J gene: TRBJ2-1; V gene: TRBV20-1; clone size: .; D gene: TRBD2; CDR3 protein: CSASGGGALNEQFF; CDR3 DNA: TGCAGTGCTAGTGGCGGGGGGGCCCTTAATGAGCAGTTCTTC
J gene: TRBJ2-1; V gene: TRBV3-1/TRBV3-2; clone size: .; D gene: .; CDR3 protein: CASSPGAYNEQFF; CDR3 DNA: TGTGCCAGCAGCCCGGGGGCCTACAATGAGCAGTTCTTC
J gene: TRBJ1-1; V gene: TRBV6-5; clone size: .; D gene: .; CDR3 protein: CASSAQVVTEAFF; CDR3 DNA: TGTGCCAGCAGCGCGCAGGTGGTTACTGAAGCTTTCTTT
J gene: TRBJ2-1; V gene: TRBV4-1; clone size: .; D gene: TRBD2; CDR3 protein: CASSQDPGGYNEQFF; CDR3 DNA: TGCGCCAGCAGCCAAGATCCGGGGGGTTACAATGAGCAGTTCTTC
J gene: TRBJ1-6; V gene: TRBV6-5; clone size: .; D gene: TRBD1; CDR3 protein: CASSYTGTGSSPLHF; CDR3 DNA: TGTGCCAGCAGTTACACGGGGACAGGGAGTTCACCCCTCCACTTT
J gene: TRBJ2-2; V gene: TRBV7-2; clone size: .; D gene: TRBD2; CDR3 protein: CASSPQWRGFNTGELFF; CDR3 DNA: TGTGCCAGCAGCCCTCAGTGGCGGGGGTTTAACACCGGGGAGCTGTTTTTT
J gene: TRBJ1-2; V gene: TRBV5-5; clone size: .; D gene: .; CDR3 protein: CASTPGGRSTYGYTF; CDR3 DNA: TGTGCCAGCACTCCCGGCGGCAGATCGACCTATGGCTACACCTTC